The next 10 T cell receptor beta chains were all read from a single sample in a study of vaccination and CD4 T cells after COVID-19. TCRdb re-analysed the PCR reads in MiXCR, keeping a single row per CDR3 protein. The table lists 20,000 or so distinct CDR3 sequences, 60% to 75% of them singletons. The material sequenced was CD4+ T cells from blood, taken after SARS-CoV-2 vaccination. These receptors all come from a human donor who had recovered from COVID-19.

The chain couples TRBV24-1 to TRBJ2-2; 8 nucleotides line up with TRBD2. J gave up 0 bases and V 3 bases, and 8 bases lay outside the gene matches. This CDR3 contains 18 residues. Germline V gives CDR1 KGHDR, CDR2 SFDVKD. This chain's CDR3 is CATSDPNGLASNTGELFF. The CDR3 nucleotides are TGTGCCACCAGTGATCCGAATGGACTAGCCTCGAACACCGGGGAGCTGTTTTTT.

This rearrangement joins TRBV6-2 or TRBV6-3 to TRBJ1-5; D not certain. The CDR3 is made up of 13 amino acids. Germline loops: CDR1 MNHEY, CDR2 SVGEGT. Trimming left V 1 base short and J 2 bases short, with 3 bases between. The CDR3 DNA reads TGTGCCAGCAGTTACTGGGGCAATCAGCCCCAGCATTTT. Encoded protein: CASSYWGNQPQHF.

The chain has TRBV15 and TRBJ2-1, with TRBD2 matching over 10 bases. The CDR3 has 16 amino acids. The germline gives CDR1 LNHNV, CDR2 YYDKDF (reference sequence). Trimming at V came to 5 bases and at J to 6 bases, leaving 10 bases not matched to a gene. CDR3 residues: CATSEGNGLAVNEQFF. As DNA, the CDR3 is TGTGCCACCAGCGAGGGGAACGGACTAGCGGTCAATGAGCAGTTCTTC.

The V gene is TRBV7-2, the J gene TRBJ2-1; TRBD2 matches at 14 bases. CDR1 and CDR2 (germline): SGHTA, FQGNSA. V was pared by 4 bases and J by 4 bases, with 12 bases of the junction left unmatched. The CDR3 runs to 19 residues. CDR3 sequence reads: CASSSPLTSGRVDYNEQFF. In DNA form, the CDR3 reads TGTGCCAGCAGCTCCCCGTTGACTAGCGGGAGGGTGGATTACAATGAGCAGTTCTTC.

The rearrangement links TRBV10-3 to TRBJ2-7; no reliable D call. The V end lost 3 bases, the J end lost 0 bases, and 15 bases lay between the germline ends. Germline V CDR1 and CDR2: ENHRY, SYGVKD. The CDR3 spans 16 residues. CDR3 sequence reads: CAISDPTRGGSYEQYF. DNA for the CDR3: TGTGCCATCAGTGACCCTACCCGAGGCGGCTCCTACGAGCAGTACTTC.

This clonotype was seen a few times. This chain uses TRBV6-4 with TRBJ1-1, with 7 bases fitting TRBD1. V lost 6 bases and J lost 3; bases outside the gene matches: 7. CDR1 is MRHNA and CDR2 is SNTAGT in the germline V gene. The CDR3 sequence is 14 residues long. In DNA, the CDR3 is TGTGCCAGCAGCCCCGACAGGGAGTACACTGAAGCTTTCTTT. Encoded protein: CASSPDREYTEAFF.

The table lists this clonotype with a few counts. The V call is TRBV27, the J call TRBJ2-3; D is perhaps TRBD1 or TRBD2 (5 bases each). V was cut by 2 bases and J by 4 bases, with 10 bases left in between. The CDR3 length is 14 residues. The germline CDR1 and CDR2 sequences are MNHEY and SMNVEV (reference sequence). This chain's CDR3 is CASSLGDGADTQYF. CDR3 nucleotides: TGTGCCAGCAGTTTAGGGGACGGCGCAGATACGCAGTATTTT.

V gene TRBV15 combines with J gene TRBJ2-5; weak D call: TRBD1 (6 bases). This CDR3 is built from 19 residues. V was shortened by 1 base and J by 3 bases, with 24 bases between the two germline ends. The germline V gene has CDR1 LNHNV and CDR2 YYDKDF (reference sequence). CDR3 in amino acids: CATSRGGTGLRGRKETQYF. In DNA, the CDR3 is TGTGCCACCAGCAGAGGGGGTACAGGGTTAAGGGGACGCAAAGAGACCCAGTACTTC.

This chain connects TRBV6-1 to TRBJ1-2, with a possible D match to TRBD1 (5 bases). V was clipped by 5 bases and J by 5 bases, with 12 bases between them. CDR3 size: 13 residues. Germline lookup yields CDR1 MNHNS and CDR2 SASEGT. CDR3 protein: CASSRGEGYGYTF. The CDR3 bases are TGTGCCAGCAGTCGGGGGGAGGGATATGGCTACACCTTC.

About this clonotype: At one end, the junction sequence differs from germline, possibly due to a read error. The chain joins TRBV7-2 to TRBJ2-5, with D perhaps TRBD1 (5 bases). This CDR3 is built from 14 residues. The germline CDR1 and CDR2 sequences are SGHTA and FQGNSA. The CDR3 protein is CASPFGAGLEAQYF. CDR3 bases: TGTGCCAGCCCCTTTGGGGCCGGTCTAGAGGCCCAGTACTTC.